This TCR beta chain was found in a study of blood T cell repertoires in COVID-19. Method: immunoSEQ multiplex PCR; TCRdb's copy keeps in-frame clones and lacks some. The sample contains about 410,000 clones, around 91% of which appear only once. With V trimmed by 5 bases and J by 1 base, 4 bases remained unmatched. The CDR3 extends over 15 amino acids. Per germline, CDR1 MDHEN and CDR2 SYDVKM. Source material: peripheral blood. This TCR was sampled from a woman in her 40s with COVID-19, enrolled during active disease. This rearrangement joins TRBV28 to TRBJ1-1; TRBD1 matches at 10 bases. DNA of the CDR3: TGTGCCAGCAGTCCGGACAGGGGGTGGAACACTGAAGCTTTCTTT. This translates into CASSPDRGWNTEAFF.